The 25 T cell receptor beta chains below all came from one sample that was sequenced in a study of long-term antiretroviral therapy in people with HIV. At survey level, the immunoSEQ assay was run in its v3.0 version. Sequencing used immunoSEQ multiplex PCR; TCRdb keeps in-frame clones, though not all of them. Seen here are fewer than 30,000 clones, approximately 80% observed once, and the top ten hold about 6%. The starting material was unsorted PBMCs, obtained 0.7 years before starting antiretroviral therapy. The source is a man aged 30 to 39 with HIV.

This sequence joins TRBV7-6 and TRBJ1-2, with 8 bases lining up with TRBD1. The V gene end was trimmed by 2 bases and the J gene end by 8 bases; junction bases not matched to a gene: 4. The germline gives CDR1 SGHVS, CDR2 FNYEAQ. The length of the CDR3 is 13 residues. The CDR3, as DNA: TGTGCCAGCAGCTTACAGGGGGCAAAGGGCTACACCTTC. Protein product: CASSLQGAKGYTF.

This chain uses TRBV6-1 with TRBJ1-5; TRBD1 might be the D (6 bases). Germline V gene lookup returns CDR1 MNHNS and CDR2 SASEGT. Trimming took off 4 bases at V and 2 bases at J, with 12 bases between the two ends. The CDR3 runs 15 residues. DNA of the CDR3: TGTGCCAGCAGTGCAGAAGGACAGCGCAATCAGCCCCAGCATTTT. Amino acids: CASSAEGQRNQPQHF.

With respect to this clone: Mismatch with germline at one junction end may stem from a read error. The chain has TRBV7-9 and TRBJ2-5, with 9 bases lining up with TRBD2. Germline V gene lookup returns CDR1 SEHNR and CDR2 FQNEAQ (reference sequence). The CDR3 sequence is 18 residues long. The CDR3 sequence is CASTLLTRGRGFQETQYF. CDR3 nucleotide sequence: TGTGCCAGCACCTTACTTACCCGCGGGAGGGGTTTCCAAGAGACCCAGTACTTC.

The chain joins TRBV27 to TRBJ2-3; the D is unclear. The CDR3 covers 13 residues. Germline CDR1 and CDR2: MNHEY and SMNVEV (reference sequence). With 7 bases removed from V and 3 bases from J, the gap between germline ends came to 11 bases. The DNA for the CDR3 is TGTGCCAGCACCACCGGTGGGACAGATACGCAGTATTTT. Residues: CASTTGGTDTQYF.

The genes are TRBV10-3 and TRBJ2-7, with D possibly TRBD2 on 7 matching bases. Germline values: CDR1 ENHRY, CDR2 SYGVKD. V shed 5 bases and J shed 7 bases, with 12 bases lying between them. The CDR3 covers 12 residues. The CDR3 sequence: CAISPRGAEQYF. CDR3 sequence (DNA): TGTGCCATCAGTCCCCGGGGGGCGGAGCAGTACTTC.

The CDR3 sequence is CASSYSRGDGNYGYTF. The CDR3 DNA follows: TGCGCCAGCAGCTACTCTCGAGGGGATGGGAACTATGGCTACACCTTC. This rearrangement joins TRBV5-1 to TRBJ1-2, with D maybe TRBD1 (5 bases). This CDR3 is built from 16 residues. V lost 3 bases to trimming and J lost 2 bases, with 17 bases between them. Germline V lookup: CDR1 SGHRS, CDR2 YFSETQ.

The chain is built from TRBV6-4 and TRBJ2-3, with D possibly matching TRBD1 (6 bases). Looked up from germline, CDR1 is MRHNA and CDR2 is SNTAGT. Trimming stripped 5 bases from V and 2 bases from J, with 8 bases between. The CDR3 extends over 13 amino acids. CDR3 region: CASSTGNTDTQYF. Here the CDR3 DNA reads TGTGCCAGCAGTACAGGGAACACAGATACGCAGTATTTT.

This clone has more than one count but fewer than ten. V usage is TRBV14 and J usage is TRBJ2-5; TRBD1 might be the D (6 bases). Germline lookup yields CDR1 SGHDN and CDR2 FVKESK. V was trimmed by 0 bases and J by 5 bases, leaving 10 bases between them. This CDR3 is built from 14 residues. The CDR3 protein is CASSQEERGETQYF. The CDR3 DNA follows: TGTGCCAGCAGCCAAGAGGAAAGGGGGGAGACCCAGTACTTC.

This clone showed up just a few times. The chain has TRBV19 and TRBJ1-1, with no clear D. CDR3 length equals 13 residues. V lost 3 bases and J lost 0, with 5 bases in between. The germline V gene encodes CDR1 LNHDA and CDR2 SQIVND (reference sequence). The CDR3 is CASSIWVNTEAFF. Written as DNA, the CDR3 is TGTGCCAGTAGTATTTGGGTGAACACTGAAGCTTTCTTT. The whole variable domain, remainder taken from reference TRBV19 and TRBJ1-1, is DGGITQSPKYLFRKEGQNVTLSCEQNLNHDAMYWYRQDPGQGLRLIYYSQIVNDFQKGDIAEGYSVSREKKESFPLTVTSAQKNPTAFYLCASSIWVNTEAFFGQGTRLTVV.

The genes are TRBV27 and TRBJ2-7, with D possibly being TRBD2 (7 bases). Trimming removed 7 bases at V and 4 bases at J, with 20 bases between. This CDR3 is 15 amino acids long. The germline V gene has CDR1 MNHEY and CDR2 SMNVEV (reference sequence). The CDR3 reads CASIKGGGGSYEQYF. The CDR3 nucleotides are TGTGCCAGCATAAAGGGAGGGGGGGGGTCTTACGAGCAGTACTTC.

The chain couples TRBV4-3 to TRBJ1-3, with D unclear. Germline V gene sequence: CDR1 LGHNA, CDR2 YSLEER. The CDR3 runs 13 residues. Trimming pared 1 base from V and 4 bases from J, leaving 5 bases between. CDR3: CASSQAGGNTIYF. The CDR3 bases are TGCGCCAGCAGCCAAGCGGGAGGAAACACCATATATTTT.

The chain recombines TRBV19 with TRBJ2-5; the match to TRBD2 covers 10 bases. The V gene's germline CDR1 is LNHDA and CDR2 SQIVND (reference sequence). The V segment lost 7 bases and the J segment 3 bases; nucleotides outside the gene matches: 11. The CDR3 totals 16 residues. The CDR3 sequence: CASTPGLALGKETQYF. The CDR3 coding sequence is TGTGCCAGTACCCCGGGACTAGCGCTTGGAAAAGAGACCCAGTACTTC.

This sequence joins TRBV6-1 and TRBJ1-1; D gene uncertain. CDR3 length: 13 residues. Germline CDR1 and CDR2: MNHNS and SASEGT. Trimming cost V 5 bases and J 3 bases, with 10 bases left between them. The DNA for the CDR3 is TGTGCCAGCAGTCGTCTGAGGGACACTGAAGCTTTCTTT. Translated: CASSRLRDTEAFF.

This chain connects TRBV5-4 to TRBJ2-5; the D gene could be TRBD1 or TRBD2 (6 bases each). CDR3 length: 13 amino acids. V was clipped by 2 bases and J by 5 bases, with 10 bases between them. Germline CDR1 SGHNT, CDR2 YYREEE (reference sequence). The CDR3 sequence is CASSFGGLETQYF. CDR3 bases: TGTGCCAGCAGCTTTGGGGGGCTTGAGACCCAGTACTTC.

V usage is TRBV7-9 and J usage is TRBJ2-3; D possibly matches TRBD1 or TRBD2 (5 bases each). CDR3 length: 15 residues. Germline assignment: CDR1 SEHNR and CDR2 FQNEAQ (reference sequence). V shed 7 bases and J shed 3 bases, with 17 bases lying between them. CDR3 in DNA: TGTGCCAGCACAACCGGGGCACTGCAGACAGATACGCAGTATTTT. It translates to CASTTGALQTDTQYF.

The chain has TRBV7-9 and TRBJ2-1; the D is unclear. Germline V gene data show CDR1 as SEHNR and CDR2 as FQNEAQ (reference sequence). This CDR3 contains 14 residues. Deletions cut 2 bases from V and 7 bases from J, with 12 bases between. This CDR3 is CASSLFPGRNEQFF. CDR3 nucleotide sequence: TGTGCCAGCAGCTTATTTCCCGGAAGGAATGAGCAGTTCTTC.

Here the CDR3 reads CASSVKGALGHNEQFF. In DNA form, the CDR3 reads TGTGCCAGCAGCGTAAAGGGTGCCCTTGGTCACAATGAGCAGTTCTTC. The V gene is TRBV9, the J gene TRBJ2-1; no clear D gene. The germline V and J ends were trimmed by 1 base and 5 bases, with 16 bases remaining between them. Germline CDR1 reads SGDLS; CDR2 reads YYNGEE. CDR3 length equals 16 residues. Based on the CDR3 plus reference TRBV9 and TRBJ2-1, the full variable domain is DSGVTQTPKHLITATGQRVTLRCSPRSGDLSVYWYQQSLDQGLQFLIQYYNGEERAKGNILERFSAQQFPDLHSELNLSSLELGDSALYFCASSVKGALGHNEQFFGPGTRLTVL.

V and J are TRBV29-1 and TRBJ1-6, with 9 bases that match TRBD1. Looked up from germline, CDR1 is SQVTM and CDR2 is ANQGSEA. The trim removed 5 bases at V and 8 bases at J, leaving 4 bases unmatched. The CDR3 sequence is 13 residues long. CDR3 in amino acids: CSVQTGGDSPLHF. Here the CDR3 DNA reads TGCAGCGTTCAGACAGGGGGAGATTCACCCCTCCACTTT.

The CDR3 nucleotides are TGTGCCACCAGGATGGCAACTGAAGCTTTCTTT. The encoded protein is CATRMATEAFF. This chain links TRBV28 with TRBJ1-1; the D is unclear. CDR3 length: 11 amino acids. CDR1 and CDR2 (germline): MDHEN, SYDVKM. V was shortened by 10 bases and J by 5 bases, with 11 bases between the two germline ends.

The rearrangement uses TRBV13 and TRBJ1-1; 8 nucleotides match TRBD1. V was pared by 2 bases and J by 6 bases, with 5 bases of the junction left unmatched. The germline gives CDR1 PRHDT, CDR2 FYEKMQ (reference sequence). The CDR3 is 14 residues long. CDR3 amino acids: CASSLFRGQAEAFF. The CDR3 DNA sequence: TGTGCCAGCAGCTTATTCAGGGGGCAGGCTGAAGCTTTCTTT.

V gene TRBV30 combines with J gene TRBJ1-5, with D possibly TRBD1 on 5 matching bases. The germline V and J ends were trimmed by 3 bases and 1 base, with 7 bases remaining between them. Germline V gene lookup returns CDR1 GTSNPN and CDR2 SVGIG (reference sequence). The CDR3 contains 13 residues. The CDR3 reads CAWSRDSNQPQHF. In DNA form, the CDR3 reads TGTGCCTGGAGCCGGGACAGCAATCAGCCCCAGCATTTT.

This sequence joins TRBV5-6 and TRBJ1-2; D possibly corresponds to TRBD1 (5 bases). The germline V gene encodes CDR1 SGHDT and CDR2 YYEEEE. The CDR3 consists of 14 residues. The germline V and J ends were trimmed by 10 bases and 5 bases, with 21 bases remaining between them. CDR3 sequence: CAHLTGEQIYGYTF. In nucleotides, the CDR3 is TGTGCCCATCTGACGGGGGAACAAATTTATGGCTACACCTTC.

This CDR3 is CASSLMNTEAFF. The CDR3 region has the DNA TGTGCCAGCAGCTTGATGAACACTGAAGCTTTCTTT. J is TRBJ1-1 and V is TRBV7-8, with D uncertain. Germline V CDR1 and CDR2: SGHVS, FQNEAQ. This CDR3 has 12 amino acids. V lost 3 bases to trimming and J lost 0 bases, with 2 bases between them.

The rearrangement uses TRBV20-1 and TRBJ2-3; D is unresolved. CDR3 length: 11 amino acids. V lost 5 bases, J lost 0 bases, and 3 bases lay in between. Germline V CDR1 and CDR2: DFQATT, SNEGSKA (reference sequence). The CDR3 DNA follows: TGCAGTGCTTTAAGCACAGATACGCAGTATTTT. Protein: CSALSTDTQYF.

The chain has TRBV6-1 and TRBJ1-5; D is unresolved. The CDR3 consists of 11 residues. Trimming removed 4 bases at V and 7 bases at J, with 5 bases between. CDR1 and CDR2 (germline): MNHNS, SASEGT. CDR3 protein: CASSGGQPQHF. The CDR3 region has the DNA TGTGCCAGCAGTGGTGGGCAGCCCCAGCATTTT.